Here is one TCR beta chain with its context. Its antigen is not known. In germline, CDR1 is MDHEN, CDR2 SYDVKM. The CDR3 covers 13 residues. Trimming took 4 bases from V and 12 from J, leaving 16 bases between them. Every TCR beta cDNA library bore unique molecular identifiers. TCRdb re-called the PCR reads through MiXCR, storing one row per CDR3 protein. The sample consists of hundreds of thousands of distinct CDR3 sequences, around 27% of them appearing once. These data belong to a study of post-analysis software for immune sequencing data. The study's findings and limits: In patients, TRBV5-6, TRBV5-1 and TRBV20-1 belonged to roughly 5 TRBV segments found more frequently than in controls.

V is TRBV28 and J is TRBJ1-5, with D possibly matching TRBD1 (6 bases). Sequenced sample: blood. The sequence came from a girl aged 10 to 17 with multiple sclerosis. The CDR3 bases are TGTGCCAGCAGTTGGGGGCATTTGGCCCACCAGCATTTT. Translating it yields CASSWGHLAHQHF.